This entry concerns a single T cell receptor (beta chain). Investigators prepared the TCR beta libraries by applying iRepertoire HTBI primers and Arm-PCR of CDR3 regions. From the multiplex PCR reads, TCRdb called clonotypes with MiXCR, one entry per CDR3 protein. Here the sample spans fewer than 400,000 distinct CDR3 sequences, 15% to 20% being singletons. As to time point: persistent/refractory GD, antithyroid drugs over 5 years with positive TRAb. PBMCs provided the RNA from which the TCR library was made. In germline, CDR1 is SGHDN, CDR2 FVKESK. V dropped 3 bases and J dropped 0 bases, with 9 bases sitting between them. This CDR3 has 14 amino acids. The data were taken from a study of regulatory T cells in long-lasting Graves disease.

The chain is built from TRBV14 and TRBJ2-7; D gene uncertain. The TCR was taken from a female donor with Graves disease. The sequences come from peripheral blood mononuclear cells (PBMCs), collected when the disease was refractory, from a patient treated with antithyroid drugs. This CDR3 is CASSQGLRSYEQYF. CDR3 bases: TGTGCCAGCAGCCAGGGCTTACGCTCCTACGAGCAGTACTTC.